Included here is one TCR beta chain sequence, with context. This clonotype was recorded many times. Its antigen specificity is not known. It has no much larger one-base neighbor in the sample; base qualities were not kept. The sequencing machine was an Illumina HiSeq 2500. Quantitative 5'-RACE with molecular barcodes was the method used to prepare the TCR beta libraries. On the study's bioinformatics: A new computational method, built on a probabilistic model of VDJ rearrangement, was used to identify disease-linked TCR variants. In-frame beta chains were kept once TCRdb had trimmed the public reads at Q25 with fastp and called clones with MiXCR. Identical CDR3 proteins give one entry, which carries the most common genes and DNA. The V and J calls come from TCRdb's annotation, not from the publication. The sample table shows fewer than 250,000 distinct CDR3 sequences, and about 11% are seen once. In total, the top ten clones hold about 2.8% of the sample.

The sample originates from a study of CD8 T cells in ankylosing spondylitis (dated 2017 in TCRdb). In terms of the full investigation: The study set out to find disease-linked TCR variants by profiling T cell receptor beta repertoires in ankylosing spondylitis patients and healthy donors. In total, the full study cohort was made up of some 100 healthy donors and 25 to 30 ankylosing spondylitis patients. Peripheral blood was sampled, and synovial fluid was additionally collected from ankylosing spondylitis patients.

The paper as a whole reports these results and caveats: Some TCR beta motif variants had previously been reported in synovial fluid and blood of reactive arthritis patients, which suggested common disease-initiation mechanisms. Blood from ankylosing spondylitis patients appeared to be characterized by a TCR beta motif made up of several highly homologous amino acid variants. The disease-linked clones had a CD8+ phenotype and were found at relatively low frequencies in peripheral blood. The disease-linked clones were reported as significantly enriched in matched synovial fluid samples from ankylosing spondylitis patients.

The CDR3 goes from the cysteine to the phenylalanine over 16 residues. Left in the record is the CDR3 DNA by itself, 48 bases read in frame from the first base. CDR1 is given as MNHEY and CDR2 as SVGEGT, both from the germline V gene. V gives up 2 bases and J gives up 0 bases, and the segment between their germline ends measures 12 bases. The sequence is built from TRBV6-2 or TRBV6-3 and TRBJ2-3; the D segment may tentatively be TRBD1 or TRBD2, each giving 5 matched bases. Sequencing used blood, either unsorted or a sorted T cell fraction (not recorded which). The sequence was collected from a male donor with ankylosing spondylitis or in good health (not recorded which). This receptor has the CDR3 CASSYGDRDSTDTQYF. The nucleotide sequence is TGTGCCAGCAGTTACGGGGACCGAGATAGCACAGATACGCAGTATTTT.